Detailed here is one T cell receptor beta chain. Its antigen remains unidentified. The data were taken from a study of vaccination and CD4 T cells after COVID-19. Study background: Diagnosis preceded the drawing of post-COVID samples by a median about 98 days (range 35 to 161). Post-vaccination specimens were collected at a median of approximately 66 days following dose two (range 14 to 241). Broader study findings: Recorded median SARS-CoV-2-reactive clonotype numbers increased from about 20 to 38 without reaching significance.

CD4+ T cells that had been cultured provided DNA sequenced with the Oncomine TCR Beta short-read assay. TCRdb re-called the PCR reads through MiXCR, storing one row per CDR3 protein. Of about 19,000 distinct CDR3 sequences listed, around 56% are singletons. The sample's treatment: 10-day PBMC culture with coronavirus spike peptide pools or control peptides (ViraFEST assay). The V end was cut by 0 bases, the J end by 15 bases, with 9 bases between. This CDR3 contains 11 residues. From germline, CDR1 is ENHRY and CDR2 SYGVKD. This receptor was taken from a human donor who had recovered from COVID-19. The chain combines TRBV10-3 with TRBJ2-1; TRBD2 is a possible D gene (5 bases). Sequenced sample: CD4+ T cells from blood, cultured in vitro. The CDR3 DNA is TGTGCCATCAGTGAGTCTTCTAGCTGGTTCTTC. Amino acids: CAISESSSWFF.